This T cell receptor (beta chain) was recovered during a study of blood T cell repertoires in COVID-19 (dated by TCRdb to the early 2020s). For the wider study: Samples from collaborators originated in the United States, Italy and Spain and spanned both the acute and convalescent phases of COVID-19. The repertoires were made available in a free public database intended to serve as a resource for research on the immune response to SARS-CoV-2. The prospective study material was composed of cDNA or gDNA derived from T cells, B-cell-depleted T cells, or PBMCs. Samples came from the ongoing ImmuneRACE study (first 160 participants) plus 1,254 subjects from 6 global collaborators. A de-identified subject ID, COVID-19 status, age in years and sex were almost always included in the sample metadata. The dataset comprised deeply sampled blood TCRbeta repertoires from subjects exposed to, actively infected with, or recovered from COVID-19. HLA class I and class II types, where available, came from metadata supplied by the sample provider rather than from assay-based typing.

Another Seattle source contributed samples from volunteer blood donors who had recovered from COVID-19. Whole blood was collected in K2EDTA tubes by collaborating institutions according to the institutions' own protocols. For TCRbeta analysis, collaborators shipped samples in one of three forms: frozen whole blood, isolated PBMCs, or DNA extracted from either of those sample types. Broad study findings and their caveats: Clinical and demographic metadata were provided uncurated, with the amount varying by source and participant.

TCRbeta CDR3 regions were amplified from genomic DNA using the immunoSEQ Assay, a bias-controlled multiplex PCR. The original methods were these. The number of nucleated cells in each sample was estimated from the amplification of reference gene primers within the assay. To quantify the absolute abundance of each unique TCRbeta CDR3 rearrangement, sequence reads were collapsed and filtered. For each sample, productive Simpson clonality was calculated as the square root of Simpson's diversity index over productive rearrangements. As stored in TCRdb, this immuneACCESS dataset retains in-frame rearrangements with V and J assigned. A fraction of the clones does not appear; measured against another copy, unresolved V genes explain less than half of the discrepancy, and the remainder lacks a known reason. V, J and clone size are those of that table, while D and trimming were read from the DNA. This sample has a few hundred thousand clones in its table, and about nine tenths of those were observed once. The ten most abundant clones make up 5.5% to 7% of the sample.

Relative to germline, V is 1 base shorter and J is 4 bases shorter, with 15 bases between their ends. CDR1 and CDR2 are drawn from the germline V gene: SGHRS, YFSETQ. The CDR3 goes from the cysteine to the phenylalanine over 17 residues. Only the CDR3 region is kept as DNA, spanning 51 bases read in frame from base 1. On this clone itself: No antigen is known for it. The input lacks base qualities; no much larger clone sits a single base away.

Sequenced: peripheral blood. The clonotype originates from a woman aged 25 to 39 who had recovered from COVID-19. The sequence joins TRBV5-1 to TRBJ2-6; D gene: possibly TRBD1, on 5 matching bases. The DNA is TGCGCCAGCAGCTTGAGACAGAGATCCTCCGGGGCCAACGTCCTGACTTTC. It translates as CASSLRQRSSGANVLTF.